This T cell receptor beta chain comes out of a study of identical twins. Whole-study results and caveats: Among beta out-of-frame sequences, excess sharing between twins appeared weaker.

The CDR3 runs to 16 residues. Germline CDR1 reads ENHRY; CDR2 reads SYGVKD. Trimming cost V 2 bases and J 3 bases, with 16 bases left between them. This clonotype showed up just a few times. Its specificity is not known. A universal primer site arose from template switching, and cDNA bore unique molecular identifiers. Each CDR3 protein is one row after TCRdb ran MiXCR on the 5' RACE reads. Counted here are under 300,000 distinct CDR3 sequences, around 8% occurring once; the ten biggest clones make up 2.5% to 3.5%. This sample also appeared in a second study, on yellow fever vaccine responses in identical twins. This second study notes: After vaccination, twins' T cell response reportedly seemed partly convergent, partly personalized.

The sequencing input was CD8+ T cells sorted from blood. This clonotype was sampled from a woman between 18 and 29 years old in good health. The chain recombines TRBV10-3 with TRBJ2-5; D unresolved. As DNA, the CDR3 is TGTGCCATCAGTGAGCTGGGTACAGCCCCTAAAGAGACCCAGTACTTC. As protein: CAISELGTAPKETQYF.